This entry features one TCR beta chain sequence. This record belongs to a study of preoperative IRX-2 immunotherapy in early breast cancer. Sequencing was performed with immunoSEQ multiplex PCR; in TCRdb, only in-frame clones are kept and a portion is missing. The sample consists of over 35,000 clones, about 95% of them appearing once. Indicated treatment: preoperative locoregional IRX-2 cytokine immunotherapy. Preoperative locoregional IRX-2 cytokine immunotherapy was tested in the phase Ib source study. The V segment lost 1 base and the J segment 3 bases; nucleotides outside the gene matches: 5. CDR1 and CDR2 (germline): SGHAT, FQNNGV. The CDR3 extends over 15 amino acids.

The sample consisted of tumor tissue, taken after IRX-2 immunotherapy. V and J are TRBV11-2 and TRBJ2-5, with 7 positions matching TRBD2. The TCR originated in a human donor with breast cancer. The CDR3 is CASSLAWGGEETQYF. The CDR3 DNA reads as TGTGCCAGCAGCTTAGCATGGGGGGGGGAAGAGACCCAGTACTTC.